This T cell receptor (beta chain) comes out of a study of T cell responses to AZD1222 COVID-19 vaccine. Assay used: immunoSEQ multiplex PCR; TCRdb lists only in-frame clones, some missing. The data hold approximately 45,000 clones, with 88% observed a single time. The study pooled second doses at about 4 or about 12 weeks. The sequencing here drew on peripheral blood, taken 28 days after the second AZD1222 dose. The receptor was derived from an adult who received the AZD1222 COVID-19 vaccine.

The CDR3 is CASSLGLAGGQETQYF. CDR3 DNA: TGTGCCAGCAGCTTAGGACTAGCGGGGGGGCAAGAGACCCAGTACTTC. This sequence joins TRBV7-6 and TRBJ2-5; 14 nucleotides agree with TRBD2. The V and J ends lost 1 base and 2 bases, in that order; junction bases with no gene match: 0. There are 16 residues in the CDR3. Per the germline V gene, CDR1 is SGHVS and CDR2 is FNYEAQ.